This T cell receptor beta chain is from a study of T cells after yellow fever vaccination (dated by TCRdb to between 2019 and 2020). Background on the whole study: Libraries from fractions with low cell numbers were prepared with the SMART-Seq v4 Ultra Low Input RNA kit. To track T-cell clones before and after primary and booster YFV17D yellow fever vaccination, bulk TCR alpha and beta repertoires were sequenced longitudinally. Two healthy male donors made up the cohort, one aged 18 to 30 years and the other aged 30 to 40 years. Blood samples were taken at several timepoints before and after primary and secondary immunization, and bulk PBMC replicates and cell subsets were isolated.

Synthesis of TCR cDNA relied on 5'RACE template switching, a step that introduced a universal primer site along with unique molecular identifiers. Priming for cDNA synthesis came from both the TCR alpha and TCR beta constant segments. Two PCR steps were used to amplify libraries, with sample barcodes and sequencing adapters being added in the second step. Libraries were sequenced on Illumina HiSeq 2500 (2x100 bp) or NovaSeq (2x150 bp). In the authors' own workflow: MIGEC was used to demultiplex reads and collapse the reads into UMI consensus sequences, and MiXCR was used for V(D)J alignment. Clonotypes responding to the vaccine were identified with edgeR on replicate PBMC samples, with the criteria of FDR below 0.01 and a log2 fold change above 5 up to day 15. Each bulk clonotype was labeled CD4 or CD8 based on which sequenced repertoire, CD4 or CD8, contained the clonotype at higher abundance. The public reads were quality trimmed at Q25 with fastp and then assembled into clones with MiXCR by TCRdb, keeping productive beta chains. Each record represents a unique CDR3 protein, reported with the most common genes and DNA among its rows. Here the V and J calls rest on TCRdb's processing, not on the authors' analysis. A total of about 160,000 distinct CDR3 sequences appear in this sample, around 7.2% of them only once. Approximately 2.5% of the sample comes from the top ten.

This clonotype was seen only a few times. The antigen it recognizes is unknown. No quality values exist for individual bases; no much larger clone is one base distant. This specimen's treatment or condition label, per the study, means: live attenuated yellow fever vaccine strain. A standard Ficoll-Paque protocol was used to isolate PBMCs from peripheral blood. CD4 and CD8 T-cell fractions were isolated with Dynabeads CD4 and CD8 positive selection kits. TriZol was used to extract RNA from bulk PBMCs, from CD4 and CD8 fractions, and from dextramer-positive and dextramer-negative fractions. The germline V gene sets CDR1 to SNHLY and CDR2 to FYNNEI. The CDR3 spans 15 residues, from the cysteine through the valine. Only the CDR3 part of the read is kept: 45 bases, read in frame from the first base. The junction shows trimming of 5 bases on V and 3 bases on J, and the gene matches do not reach 9 bases of it.

Paper-wide results and their limitations: The study included only two donors, which limits how far the findings can be generalized. The secondary T-cell response was found to be weaker but faster than the primary response, with a peak reached on day 5 rather than on day 15. A small fraction of clonotypes appeared in both the CD4 and CD8 compartments, likely as a result of convergent recombination. Computational filtering was required because FACS-sorted repertoires could contain abundant contaminating clonotypes from the bulk population. Most clones expanded after primary vaccination (around 96% of CD4 and roughly 91% of CD8) were re-detected after the booster, suggesting that broad memory maintenance occurred.

The sequencing here drew on CD4+ T cells sorted from PBMCs, taken more than 4 days after the first yellow fever vaccination. The clonotype comes from a young man who received the YFV17D yellow fever vaccine. The rearrangement joined TRBV2 to TRBJ2-7, with 8 junctional bases fitting TRBD2. The CDR3 region has the sequence CASSRLTGGSYEQYV. The sequenced DNA is TGTGCCAGCAGTCGACTAACGGGGGGGAGCTACGAGCAGTACGTC.